A selection of T cell receptor beta chains follows, all from one sample in a study of response to subunit inactivated influenza vaccine. In TCRdb, the RT-PCR reads were re-called with MiXCR into one record per CDR3 protein. In the table there are more than 450,000 distinct CDR3 sequences, about 11% of which are singletons. Material: PBMCs from blood, obtained on the day of vaccination. The origin of the receptors is a man over 45 who received an inactivated influenza vaccine. Each CDR3 is given with its conserved first and last residue. The order of the fields is CDR3 DNA, CDR3 protein, clone size, D gene, J gene, V gene. The D gene is left open where the match is weak. Clone size is not always given. Where it is, it says once, few, many or a class for expanded clones.

CDR3nt: TGCAGTGCTAGAGACCAGGACAGGGTGAGTCAGCCCCAGCATTTT
CDR3aa: CSARDQDRVSQPQHF
abundance: few
d_gene: TRBD1
j_gene: TRBJ1-5
v_gene: TRBV20-1

CDR3nt: TGTGCCAGCAGCTTAGATCGAGGTACAGGGGTCGAGCAGTACTTC
CDR3aa: CASSLDRGTGVEQYF
abundance: few
d_gene: TRBD1
j_gene: TRBJ2-7
v_gene: TRBV11-2

CDR3nt: TGCAGTGCCCAGCGGGAGACCCAGTACTTC
CDR3aa: CSAQRETQYF
abundance: many
d_gene: .
j_gene: TRBJ2-5
v_gene: TRBV20-1

CDR3nt: TGTGCCATCAAGAGCGGGGGAAACGAGCAGTACTTC
CDR3aa: CAIKSGGNEQYF
abundance: few
d_gene: TRBD2
j_gene: TRBJ2-7
v_gene: TRBV10-3

CDR3nt: TGCAGTGCTAGAGCCCTGGTGAGGGAATTCACAGATACGCAGTATTTT
CDR3aa: CSARALVREFTDTQYF
abundance: few
d_gene: .
j_gene: TRBJ2-3
v_gene: TRBV20-1

CDR3nt: TGCGCCAGCAGCCAAGCGTGGGGACATTACACCGGGGAGCTGTTTTTT
CDR3aa: CASSQAWGHYTGELFF
abundance: .
d_gene: .
j_gene: TRBJ2-2
v_gene: TRBV4-3

CDR3nt: TGTGCCAGCAGATCACAGGGTATTTATGGCTACACCTTC
CDR3aa: CASRSQGIYGYTF
abundance: few
d_gene: .
j_gene: TRBJ1-2
v_gene: TRBV7-2

CDR3nt: TGTGCCAGCAGCCAAGAACTGCACCGCGAGCAGTACTTC
CDR3aa: CASSQELHREQYF
abundance: .
d_gene: .
j_gene: TRBJ2-7
v_gene: TRBV4-2

CDR3nt: TGTGCCAGCAGCTTAGGCGTGACAAGTGGCCAAGGTGGCTACACCTTC
CDR3aa: CASSLGVTSGQGGYTF
abundance: .
d_gene: .
j_gene: TRBJ1-2
v_gene: TRBV11-2

CDR3nt: TGCAGCGTTGAGGGTGGCACCGAAGCTTTCTTT
CDR3aa: CSVEGGTEAFF
abundance: few
d_gene: .
j_gene: TRBJ1-1
v_gene: TRBV29-1

CDR3nt: TGTGCCAGCAGCACCCCCAAGGGGTCTGGAAACACCATATATTTT
CDR3aa: CASSTPKGSGNTIYF
abundance: .
d_gene: .
j_gene: TRBJ1-3
v_gene: TRBV7-8

CDR3nt: TGTGCCAGCAGCGCCATACAGGGTCGAACAAACACCGGGGAGCTGTTTTTT
CDR3aa: CASSAIQGRTNTGELFF
abundance: .
d_gene: .
j_gene: TRBJ2-2
v_gene: TRBV7-6

CDR3nt: TGTGCCAGCAGGAGAGGGGGAAATCGCTACGAGCAGTACTTC
CDR3aa: CASRRGGNRYEQYF
abundance: few
d_gene: .
j_gene: TRBJ2-7
v_gene: TRBV12-3/TRBV12-4

CDR3nt: TGTGCCAGCAGGGCGTCAACCTACGAGCAGTACTTC
CDR3aa: CASRASTYEQYF
abundance: few
d_gene: .
j_gene: TRBJ2-7
v_gene: TRBV6-5

CDR3nt: TGTGCCAGCAGCTCCGTAGCGATCGGGGAGCTGTTTTTT
CDR3aa: CASSSVAIGELFF
abundance: .
d_gene: .
j_gene: TRBJ2-2
v_gene: TRBV7-2